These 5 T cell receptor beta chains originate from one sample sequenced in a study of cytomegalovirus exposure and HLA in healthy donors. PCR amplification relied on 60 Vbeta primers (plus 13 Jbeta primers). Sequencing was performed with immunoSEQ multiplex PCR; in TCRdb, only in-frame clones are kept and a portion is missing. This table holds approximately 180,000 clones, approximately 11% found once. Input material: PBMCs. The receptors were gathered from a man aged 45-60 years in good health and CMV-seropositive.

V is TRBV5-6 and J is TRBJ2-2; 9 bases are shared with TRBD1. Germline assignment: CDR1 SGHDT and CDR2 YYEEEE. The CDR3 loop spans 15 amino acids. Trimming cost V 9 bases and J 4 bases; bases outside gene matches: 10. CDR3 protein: CATDRGLAGTGELFF. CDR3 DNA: TGTGCCACGGACAGGGGTTTGGCGGGCACCGGGGAGCTGTTTTTT.

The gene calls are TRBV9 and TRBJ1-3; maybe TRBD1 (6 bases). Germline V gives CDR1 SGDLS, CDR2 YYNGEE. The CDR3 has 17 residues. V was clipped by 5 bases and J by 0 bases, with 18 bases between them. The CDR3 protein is CASSGERDTSSGNTIYF. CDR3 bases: TGTGCCAGCAGTGGCGAACGGGACACTAGCTCTGGAAACACCATATATTTT.

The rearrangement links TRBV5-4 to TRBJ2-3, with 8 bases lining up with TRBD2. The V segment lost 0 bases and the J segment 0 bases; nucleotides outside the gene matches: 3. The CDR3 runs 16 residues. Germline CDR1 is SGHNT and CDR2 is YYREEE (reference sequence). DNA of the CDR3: TGTGCCAGCAGCTTGGCCGGGGGGGGGAGCACAGATACGCAGTATTTT. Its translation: CASSLAGGGSTDTQYF. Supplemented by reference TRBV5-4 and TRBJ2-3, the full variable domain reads ETGVTQSPTHLIKTRGQQVTLRCSSQSGHNTVSWYQQALGQGPQFIFQYYREEENGRGNFPPRFSGLQFPNYSSELNVNALELDDSALYLCASSLAGGGSTDTQYFGPGTRLTVL.

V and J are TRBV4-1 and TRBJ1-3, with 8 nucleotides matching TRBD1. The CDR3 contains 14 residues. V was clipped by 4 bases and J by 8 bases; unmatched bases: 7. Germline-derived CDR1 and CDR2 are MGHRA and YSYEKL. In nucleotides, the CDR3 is TGCGCCAGCAGCCCCAGGACAGGGTTCGACACCATATATTTT. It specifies CASSPRTGFDTIYF.

The CDR3 loop is CASSSTGYTEAFF. The DNA of the CDR3 is TGTGCCAGCAGCTCGACAGGGTACACTGAAGCTTTCTTT. The V and J genes are TRBV11-3 and TRBJ1-1, with 7 bases aligning to TRBD1. The germline V gene encodes CDR1 SGHNT and CDR2 YENEEA. This CDR3 comprises 13 residues. Trimming took 4 bases from V and 3 from J; bases not matched to a gene: 2.